One and the same sample provided the 23 T cell receptor beta chains below, sequenced in a study of CD8 T cells in Susac syndrome. With random hexamers, 0.5 to 1 ug RNA was reverse transcribed. One entry per CDR3 protein results from TCRdb running MiXCR on the immunoSEQ multiplex PCR reads. The table lists some 120,000 distinct CDR3 sequences, roughly 96% of them singletons, with more than 0.095% in the top ten. Material for sequencing was CD4+ T cells from PBMCs. These receptors were collected from a human donor in good health.

This chain connects TRBV29-1 to TRBJ1-1; 7 positions match TRBD1. Germline trimming cut 5 bases from V and 5 bases from J; bases unmatched to any gene: 8. Germline CDR1 reads SQVTM; CDR2 reads ANQGSEA. This CDR3 comprises 13 residues. For the CDR3, the DNA is TGCAGCGTTCCCCTGACAGGGAGGACTGAAGCTTTCTTT. Translation gives CSVPLTGRTEAFF.

The chain links TRBV5-1 to TRBJ2-7; D unclear. Trimming cost V 0 bases and J 4 bases, with 14 bases left between them. Germline loops: CDR1 SGHRS, CDR2 YFSETQ. This CDR3 contains 15 residues. The CDR3 nucleotides read TGCGCCAGCAGCTTGGATATTCAGCCCAATTACGAGCAGTACTTC. Translated: CASSLDIQPNYEQYF.

V usage is TRBV7-2 and J usage is TRBJ2-7; no firm D call. The CDR3 has 17 residues. Trimming pared 1 base from V and 0 bases from J, leaving 16 bases between. Germline V gives CDR1 SGHTA, CDR2 FQGNSA. In DNA form, the CDR3 reads TGTGCCAGCAGCTTAGGTAAAAGCTCTCCTCACTCCTACGAGCAGTACTTC. This gives the protein CASSLGKSSPHSYEQYF.

The gene calls are TRBV3-1 and TRBJ2-7; 8 bases line up with TRBD2. The germline V gene has CDR1 LGHDT and CDR2 YNNKEL (reference sequence). The J segment lost 2 bases and the V segment lost 1 base, leaving 4 bases of the junction unmatched. This CDR3 has 15 residues. CDR3 nucleotide sequence: TGTGCCAGCAGCCAAGGGCTAGCGGGCGCCTACGAGCAGTACTTC. This sequence encodes CASSQGLAGAYEQYF.

This sequence joins TRBV2 and TRBJ2-5, with TRBD1 as a possible D gene (5 bases). V shed 9 bases and J shed 3 bases, with 14 bases lying between them. The CDR3 is 13 amino acids. From germline, CDR1 is SNHLY and CDR2 FYNNEI. CDR3 sequence reads: CASGQDSKETQYF. The CDR3 nucleotides are TGTGCCAGTGGACAAGATTCGAAAGAGACCCAGTACTTC. The entire variable domain, with the rest obtained from reference TRBV2 and TRBJ2-5, is as follows: EPEVTQTPSHQVTQMGQEVILRCVPISNHLYFYWYRQILGQKVEFLVSFYNNEISEKSEIFDDQFSVERPDGSNFTLKIRSTKLEDSAMYFCASGQDSKETQYFGPGTRLLVL.

This chain joins TRBV5-1 and TRBJ2-7, with TRBD1 identical over 9 bases. V was clipped by 4 bases and J by 5 bases; unmatched bases: 10. CDR1 is SGHRS and CDR2 is YFSETQ in the germline V gene. The CDR3 is 15 amino acids. The CDR3 here is CASSLEPGQGNEQYF. The CDR3 region has the DNA TGCGCCAGCAGCCTAGAACCGGGACAGGGTAACGAGCAGTACTTC.

J is TRBJ2-3 and V is TRBV3-1, with TRBD2 matching over 12 bases. The CDR3 is 14 amino acids. Germline trimming cut 4 bases from V and 6 bases from J; bases unmatched to any gene: 2. CDR1 and CDR2 (germline): LGHDT, YNNKEL (reference sequence). The CDR3 here is CASSLGTSGDTQYF. The CDR3 DNA is TGTGCCAGCAGCCTCGGGACTAGCGGGGATACGCAGTATTTT.

The chain is built from TRBV5-1 and TRBJ1-4, with 8 nucleotides matching TRBD1. The junction had 1 base not matched to a gene; V was cut back by 2 bases and J by 4 bases. This CDR3 has 14 amino acids. Germline V lookup: CDR1 SGHRS, CDR2 YFSETQ. DNA of the CDR3: TGCGCCAGCAGCTTTGGACAGGGTAATGAAAAACTGTTTTTT. The encoded protein is CASSFGQGNEKLFF.

This clonotype was recorded only once. The chain carries TRBV7-6 and TRBJ2-5, with 12 bases lining up with TRBD2. V gave up 5 bases and J gave up 5 bases; unmatched junction bases: 9. The CDR3 runs to 16 residues. The V gene's germline CDR1 is SGHVS and CDR2 FNYEAQ. CDR3 residues: CASSLLTSGSGETQYF. Here the CDR3 DNA reads TGTGCCAGCAGCCTCCTGACTAGCGGGAGTGGGGAGACCCAGTACTTC.

The V call is TRBV4-1, the J call TRBJ1-3; D uncertain. Trimming took off 0 bases at V and 5 bases at J, with 5 bases between the two ends. Germline V gene data show CDR1 as MGHRA and CDR2 as YSYEKL. CDR3 length: 13 amino acids. CDR3 in amino acids: CASSQESRNTIYF. As DNA, the CDR3 is TGCGCCAGCAGCCAAGAAAGTAGAAACACCATATATTTT.

The gene calls are TRBV7-2 and TRBJ2-2; D ambiguous. The CDR3 is 13 residues long. V was trimmed by 4 bases and J by 7 bases, leaving 10 bases between them. The germline gives CDR1 SGHTA, CDR2 FQGNSA. The CDR3 region is CASSWARHGELFF. The DNA for the CDR3 is TGTGCCAGCAGCTGGGCCCGACACGGGGAGCTGTTTTTT.

V and J are TRBV3-1 and TRBJ2-2; no clear D. The V end was cut by 6 bases, the J end by 3 bases, with 5 bases between. Germline V gives CDR1 LGHDT, CDR2 YNNKEL (reference sequence). This CDR3 region has 12 residues. The CDR3: CASRLHTGELFF. The DNA for the CDR3 is TGTGCCAGCAGACTGCACACCGGGGAGCTGTTTTTT.

V is TRBV15 and J is TRBJ2-4; D may be TRBD1 (6 bases). CDR1 is LNHNV, CDR2 YYDKDF, per germline (reference sequence). The CDR3 extends over 13 amino acids. Trimming pared 2 bases from V and 4 bases from J, leaving 6 bases between. The CDR3, as DNA: TGTGCCACCAGCAGACAGGGGAAAAACATTCAGTACTTC. It translates to CATSRQGKNIQYF. Looking up the rest from reference TRBV15 and TRBJ2-4 gives the full variable domain: DAMVIQNPRYQVTQFGKPVTLSCSQTLNHNVMYWYQQKSSQAPKLLFHYYDKDFNNEADTPDNFQSRRPNTSFCFLDIRSPGLGDTAMYLCATSRQGKNIQYFGAGTRLSVL.

The chain couples TRBV4-1 to TRBJ2-5; D may be TRBD2 (7 bases). This CDR3 has 15 residues. V was trimmed by 1 base and J by 4 bases, leaving 13 bases between them. Per germline, CDR1 MGHRA and CDR2 YSYEKL. The CDR3 region is CASSQVGGGRETQYF. The CDR3 bases are TGCGCCAGCAGCCAAGTCGGCGGGGGCAGAGAGACCCAGTACTTC.

This clonotype was counted only a few times. The genes are TRBV29-1 and TRBJ2-7; tentative D call: TRBD2 (5 bases). The CDR3 length is 14 residues. CDR1 and CDR2 from the germline V gene are SQVTM and ANQGSEA. Between the trimmed V and J ends, which lost 4 bases and 2 bases, there was a span of 15 bases. The CDR3 nucleotides read TGCAGCGTTGGAGGGAAGAGCCGAACCTACGAGCAGTACTTC. Amino acids: CSVGGKSRTYEQYF.

The genes are TRBV23-1 and TRBJ2-2; 7 nucleotides match TRBD2. TRBV23-1 is given ORF status, its function remaining uncertain. Trimming took 5 bases from V and 10 from J; bases not matched to a gene: 4. The CDR3 loop spans 12 amino acids. CDR3 DNA sequence: TGCGCCAGCAGTTGGGGGGGGTTGGAGCTGTTTTTT. Residues: CASSWGGLELFF.

This clonotype appeared a single time. The V call is TRBV30, the J call TRBJ2-7; D possibly corresponds to TRBD2 (7 bases). V lost 1 base, J lost 2 bases, and 18 bases lay in between. The CDR3 totals 16 residues. CDR1 and CDR2 (germline): GTSNPN, SVGIG (reference sequence). The CDR3 spells CAWSGRGGAITYEQYF. CDR3 DNA sequence: TGTGCCTGGAGTGGAAGGGGGGGGGCGATAACCTACGAGCAGTACTTC.

V and J are TRBV7-2 and TRBJ2-5, with D possibly being TRBD2 (5 bases). The V gene lost 5 bases and the J gene lost 5 bases, with 18 bases spanning the gap. The length of the CDR3 is 15 residues. Germline V gives CDR1 SGHTA, CDR2 FQGNSA. The CDR3 region has the DNA TGTGCCAGCAGCCCCAGAGGGCCCATAGGGGAGACCCAGTACTTC. Translating it yields CASSPRGPIGETQYF.

This clonotype was counted between two and nine times. The chain uses TRBV24-1 and TRBJ2-2; D call uncertain. CDR3 length: 15 amino acids. V was clipped by 4 bases and J by 2 bases, with 10 bases between them. In germline, CDR1 is KGHDR, CDR2 SFDVKD. CDR3 sequence reads: CATSERTLNTGELFF. The CDR3 bases are TGTGCCACCAGTGAGAGGACCCTTAACACCGGGGAGCTGTTTTTT.

J is TRBJ2-7 and V is TRBV29-1; possibly TRBD2 for D (6 bases). V lost 1 base, J lost 3 bases, and 7 bases lay in between. This CDR3 spans 12 amino acids. Germline V gives CDR1 SQVTM, CDR2 ANQGSEA. The CDR3, as DNA: TGCAGCGTTGAAGGAGCGGGCTACGAGCAGTACTTC. This codes for CSVEGAGYEQYF.

This clonotype was observed a single time. The V and J genes are TRBV7-2 and TRBJ1-1; perhaps TRBD1 as D (5 bases). The ends were cut back, 5 bases at V and 5 bases at J, with 9 bases in the middle. This CDR3 spans 12 amino acids. Germline loops: CDR1 SGHTA, CDR2 FQGNSA. The CDR3 here is CASSQQGTEAFF. CDR3 bases: TGTGCCAGCAGCCAGCAGGGTACTGAAGCTTTCTTT.

The V and J genes are TRBV7-2 and TRBJ2-3; 12 nucleotides match TRBD2. The CDR3 extends over 16 amino acids. Germline-derived CDR1 and CDR2 are SGHTA and FQGNSA. J gave up 9 bases and V 5 bases, and 12 bases lay outside the gene matches. CDR3 in amino acids: CASSAETSGSLGTQYF. CDR3 DNA: TGTGCCAGCAGCGCAGAGACTAGCGGGAGTCTGGGCACGCAGTATTTT.

The chain couples TRBV29-1 to TRBJ1-5, with D perhaps matching TRBD1 (5 bases). V lost 1 base, J lost 6 bases, and 10 bases lay in between. CDR1 is SQVTM and CDR2 is ANQGSEA in the germline V gene. The CDR3 contains 13 residues. The CDR3 nucleotides are TGCAGCGTTGAAGGGGGGGGAGGTCAGCCCCAGCATTTT. Translating it yields CSVEGGGGQPQHF.